This record covers a single TCR beta chain. What it binds is not known. The source of the sample is a study of T-cell memory formation after mild COVID-19. Study-level points and caveats: CD4+ contracting clones lay mainly in CM and EM, CD8+ ones in EMRA. Clones shrinking between day 15 and 85 showed a balanced CD4/CD8 split, and those that grew later tilted toward CD4+.

Germline assignment: CDR1 SGHTA and CDR2 FQGTGA. V was pared by 1 base and J by 3 bases, with 13 bases between. The CDR3 is 16 amino acids. Constant-segment primers and 5'RACE yielded cDNA libraries for TCR alpha and TCR beta, each carrying sample barcodes and UMIs. A single record per CDR3 protein comes from TCRdb applying MiXCR to the 5' RACE reads. This table holds about 350,000 distinct CDR3 sequences, around 15% found once. The sequence was collected from a man between 18 and 29 years old who had mild COVID-19 (a few samples of this study predate the infection). Cell type and time point are not known. Sequences were obtained from PBMCs or a T cell subset sorted from them (not recorded which). The V and J genes are TRBV7-3 and TRBJ2-1; D possibly matches TRBD1 or TRBD2 (6 bases each). CDR3 amino acids: CASSLKGGQVYNEQFF. CDR3 nucleotide sequence: TGTGCCAGCAGCTTAAAAGGGGGGCAGGTCTACAATGAGCAGTTCTTC.